The next 31 T cell receptor beta chains were all read from a single sample in a study of CD8+ T cells in alopecia areata. In each case, RNA was isolated and then reverse transcribed into cDNA as the sequencing template. Profiled with immunoSEQ multiplex PCR; TCRdb holds only in-frame clones, not every one. The table includes some 210,000 clones, roughly three fifths detected once. The sample's treatment: oral pan-JAK inhibitor, 5-10 mg twice daily. Sequenced here: CD4+ T cells sorted from blood, sampled at week 44, from a patient treated with tofacitinib. Receptor source: a human donor with alopecia areata.

In the case of this clone: At one boundary the junction diverges from the germline segment, which might be a read error. This chain uses TRBV7-3 with TRBJ1-1; D gene unclear. CDR1 and CDR2 from the germline V gene are SGHTA and FQGTGA. This CDR3 has 10 residues. CDR3 DNA: TGTGCCAGCAGACGACGCGGGGTTGGCTTT. Protein: CASRRRGVGF.

The V call is TRBV1, the J call TRBJ1-2. TRBV1 is a pseudogene locus. The CDR3 runs to 15 residues. This CDR3 is CTSSQGYKSFYGYTF. As DNA, the CDR3 is TGCACCAGCAGCCAAGGTTATAAGAGCTTCTATGGCTACACCTTC.

V is TRBV7-2 and J is TRBJ1-6, with 9 bases fitting TRBD1. Germline V gene data show CDR1 as SGHTA and CDR2 as FQGNSA. V dropped 3 bases and J dropped 11; count of bases not matched to a gene: 5. The CDR3 is made up of 14 amino acids. The DNA for the CDR3 is TGTGCCAGCAGCTTCGGACAGGGGTCTCCACCCCTCCACTTT. This codes for CASSFGQGSPPLHF.

There are a few counts of this clone. The chain combines TRBV29-1 with TRBJ1-5; D unclear. Germline V gene sequence: CDR1 SQVTM, CDR2 ANQGSEA. V lost 6 bases, J lost 1 base, and 10 bases lay in between. CDR3 length: 13 residues. The CDR3 bases are TGCAGCGTCGGGGAACAGAGCAATCAGCCCCAGCATTTT. Translation gives CSVGEQSNQPQHF.

This chain links TRBV30 with TRBJ2-1; the D call may be TRBD1 or TRBD2 (5 bases each). Germline V gene sequence: CDR1 GTSNPN, CDR2 SVGIG (reference sequence). V lost 2 bases and J 12 bases, leaving 14 bases between the germline ends. CDR3 length equals 12 residues. This CDR3 reads CAWSWDPPWQFF. In DNA form, the CDR3 reads TGTGCCTGGAGTTGGGACCCACCTTGGCAGTTCTTC.

The V gene is TRBV5-1, the J gene TRBJ1-1, with D unresolved. CDR1 SGHRS and CDR2 YFSETQ come from the germline V gene. The CDR3 runs 14 residues. V shed 0 bases and J shed 0 bases, with 6 bases lying between them. The CDR3 region is CASSLDGLNTEAFF. The DNA of the CDR3 is TGCGCCAGCAGCTTGGACGGGTTGAACACTGAAGCTTTCTTT.

The chain employs TRBV7-3 and TRBJ2-1; 10 bases agree with TRBD1. CDR1 SGHTA and CDR2 FQGTGA come from the germline V gene. The CDR3 covers 15 residues. V lost 6 bases to trimming and J lost 7 bases; unmatched junction nucleotides: 9. CDR3 in amino acids: CASSRSGTGENEQFF. CDR3 sequence (DNA): TGTGCCAGCAGTCGGTCCGGGACAGGGGAGAATGAGCAGTTCTTC.

This chain joins TRBV15 and TRBJ1-1, with D unresolved. This CDR3 is 13 amino acids long. V was shortened by 3 bases and J by 1 base, with 6 bases between the two germline ends. The germline V gene encodes CDR1 LNHNV and CDR2 YYDKDF (reference sequence). Here the CDR3 reads CATSSKGNTEAFF. In DNA form, the CDR3 reads TGTGCCACCAGCAGTAAGGGGAACACTGAAGCTTTCTTT.

The rearrangement uses TRBV25-1 and TRBJ1-2, with unresolved D. Germline CDR1 MGHDK, CDR2 SYGVNS. This CDR3 region has 14 residues. The ends were cut back, 5 bases at V and 7 bases at J, with 17 bases in the middle. The CDR3 DNA follows: TGTGCCAGCAGTCCTCAAAGGGCTATTAGTGGCTACACCTTC. Translated: CASSPQRAISGYTF.

This chain connects TRBV7-3 to TRBJ2-6, with a tentative D call TRBD2 (5 bases). The CDR3 length is 17 residues. Per germline, CDR1 SGHTA and CDR2 FQGTGA. V was cut by 3 bases and J by 0 bases, with 12 bases left in between. The CDR3 is CASSLTGMTSGANVLTF. CDR3 DNA sequence: TGTGCCAGCAGCTTGACGGGGATGACCTCTGGGGCCAACGTCCTGACTTTC. The full variable domain, its missing parts supplied by reference TRBV7-3 and TRBJ2-6, is GAGVSQTPSNKVTEKGKYVELRCDPISGHTALYWYRQSLGQGPEFLIYFQGTGAADDSGLPNDRFFAVRPEGSVSTLKIQRTERGDSAVYLCASSLTGMTSGANVLTFGAGSRLTVL.

In nucleotides, the CDR3 is TGCAGCGGGAAGGGGATCGGGACAGGCAAAAACATTCAGTACTTC. Residues: CSGKGIGTGKNIQYF. The V gene is TRBV29-1, the J gene TRBJ2-4; TRBD1 matches at 8 bases. The trim removed 7 bases at V and 3 bases at J, leaving 11 bases unmatched. CDR3 length equals 15 residues. CDR1 is SQVTM, CDR2 ANQGSEA, per germline.

This clone was found a few times. The rearrangement links TRBV4-3 to TRBJ1-2; the D is unclear. The CDR3 runs to 13 residues. V lost 0 bases to trimming and J lost 1 base, with 3 bases between them. The V gene's germline CDR1 is LGHNA and CDR2 YSLEER. CDR3 sequence reads: CASSQDGNYGYTF. DNA for the CDR3: TGCGCCAGCAGCCAAGACGGTAACTATGGCTACACCTTC.

This clone has more than one count but fewer than ten. This chain connects TRBV30 to TRBJ1-5, with 7 nucleotides matching TRBD1. Germline trimming cut 0 bases from V and 2 bases from J; bases unmatched to any gene: 10. Germline V CDR1 and CDR2: GTSNPN, SVGIG (reference sequence). CDR3 size: 17 residues. In nucleotides, the CDR3 is TGTGCCTGGAGTGTATACGGCCCTGGACAGGGCAATCAGCCCCAGCATTTT. Its translation: CAWSVYGPGQGNQPQHF. The full variable domain, with the rest looked up from reference TRBV30 and TRBJ1-5, is SQTIHQWPATLVQPVGSPLSLECTVEGTSNPNLYWYRQAAGRGLQLLFYSVGIGQISSEVPQNLSASRPQDRQFILSSKKLLLSDSGFYLCAWSVYGPGQGNQPQHFGDGTRLSIL.

This clone was counted a few times. The gene calls are TRBV27 and TRBJ2-4; 7 bases fit TRBD1. Germline CDR1 reads MNHEY; CDR2 reads SMNVEV (reference sequence). This CDR3 has 14 amino acids. V shed 0 bases, J shed 7 bases, and the junction held 3 bases outside the gene matches. The CDR3 protein is CASSLSIGGNIQYF. For the CDR3, the DNA is TGTGCCAGCAGTTTATCGATAGGGGGCAACATTCAGTACTTC.

This chain links TRBV7-6 with TRBJ2-3; possible D gene TRBD1, 6 bases. Germline V gene sequence: CDR1 SGHVS, CDR2 FNYEAQ. Trimming pared 2 bases from V and 8 bases from J, leaving 11 bases between. The CDR3 extends over 13 amino acids. The chain's CDR3 is CASSLSPRGTQYF. The CDR3, as DNA: TGTGCCAGCAGCTTAAGCCCCAGGGGTACGCAGTATTTT.

The CDR3 loop reads CAWTRRGTIRGELFF. In nucleotides, the CDR3 is TGTGCCTGGACAAGGCGGGGGACCATACGTGGGGAGCTGTTTTTT. This chain joins TRBV30 and TRBJ2-2, with 7 bases fitting TRBD2. Trimming at V came to 4 bases and at J to 8 bases, leaving 13 bases not matched to a gene. The germline CDR1 and CDR2 sequences are GTSNPN and SVGIG (reference sequence). This CDR3 region has 15 residues.

Details on this clone: Other DNA variants within this sample encode the same CDR3. V gene TRBV15 combines with J gene TRBJ2-7, with D unresolved. Trimming took 0 bases from V and 0 from J, leaving 3 bases between them. Germline V gene lookup returns CDR1 LNHNV and CDR2 YYDKDF (reference sequence). The CDR3 sequence is 13 residues long. The CDR3 sequence is CATSRDSSYEQYF. Here the CDR3 DNA reads TGTGCCACCAGCAGAGACAGCTCCTACGAGCAGTACTTC.

The rearrangement joins TRBV11-2 to TRBJ1-1, with a weak D call TRBD1 (5 bases). The length of the CDR3 is 15 residues. Germline lookup yields CDR1 SGHAT and CDR2 FQNNGV. V shed 1 base and J shed 6 bases, with 15 bases lying between them. CDR3: CASSLVLGTRPEAFF. In DNA, the CDR3 is TGTGCCAGCAGCTTAGTCCTCGGGACGAGGCCTGAAGCTTTCTTT.

In its sample, this clone was seen a few times. V gene TRBV2 combines with J gene TRBJ1-1; 8 positions match TRBD1. Trimming at V came to 6 bases and at J to 3 bases, leaving 9 bases not matched to a gene. Germline V gene data show CDR1 as SNHLY and CDR2 as FYNNEI. This CDR3 has 15 amino acids. The CDR3 sequence: CASRDQGARDTEAFF. The DNA of the CDR3 is TGTGCCAGCAGGGATCAGGGGGCGAGGGACACTGAAGCTTTCTTT. Full variable domain (rest looked up from reference TRBV2 and TRBJ1-1): EPEVTQTPSHQVTQMGQEVILRCVPISNHLYFYWYRQILGQKVEFLVSFYNNEISEKSEIFDDQFSVERPDGSNFTLKIRSTKLEDSAMYFCASRDQGARDTEAFFGQGTRLTVV.

The chain combines TRBV30 with TRBJ1-2; weak D call: TRBD1 (5 bases). V was shortened by 1 base and J by 4 bases, with 10 bases between the two germline ends. This CDR3 contains 13 residues. Germline V gene sequence: CDR1 GTSNPN, CDR2 SVGIG (reference sequence). The CDR3 region has the DNA TGTGCCTGGAGTGGGACAATAGGCTATGGCTACACCTTC. This encodes CAWSGTIGYGYTF.

The chain links TRBV10-3 to TRBJ2-7, with 7 nucleotides matching TRBD1. The J segment lost 4 bases and the V segment lost 8 bases, leaving 14 bases of the junction unmatched. This CDR3 has 15 amino acids. The V gene's germline CDR1 is ENHRY and CDR2 SYGVKD. The CDR3 nucleotides are TGTGCCATCGGGCAAATCGAGACAGGGTCATACGAGCAGTACTTC. Its translation: CAIGQIETGSYEQYF.

The chain uses TRBV10-2 and TRBJ1-5; D unresolved. The V gene's germline CDR1 is WSHSY and CDR2 SAAADI. The ends were cut back, 5 bases at V and 1 base at J, with 6 bases in the middle. CDR3 length: 13 amino acids. The DNA for the CDR3 is TGCGCCAGCAGTATCGGAAGCAATCAGCCCCAGCATTTT. It encodes CASSIGSNQPQHF.

This clone was counted between two and nine times. The gene calls are TRBV5-8 and TRBJ1-1; D may be TRBD1 (5 bases). From germline, CDR1 is SGHTS and CDR2 YDEGEE. This CDR3 is 14 amino acids long. Trimming shortened V by 2 bases and J by 6 bases, and 14 bases separated the two germline ends. CDR3: CASSFGHRFPEAFF. Written as DNA, the CDR3 is TGTGCCAGCAGCTTTGGACATAGGTTTCCTGAAGCTTTCTTT.

The chain recombines TRBV7-7 with TRBJ2-2; the match to TRBD2 covers 7 bases. The CDR3 has 14 residues. V was pared by 3 bases and J by 7 bases, with 5 bases of the junction left unmatched. Germline CDR1 is SSHAT and CDR2 is FNYEAQ (reference sequence). The CDR3 protein is CASSFQSGVGELFF. Here the CDR3 DNA reads TGTGCCAGCAGCTTTCAAAGCGGGGTCGGGGAGCTGTTTTTT. The full variable domain, completed using reference TRBV7-7 and TRBJ2-2, is GAGVSQSPRYKVTKRGQDVTLRCDPISSHATLYWYQQALGQGPEFLTYFNYEAQPDKSGLPSDRFSAERPEGSISTLTIQRTEQRDSAMYRCASSFQSGVGELFFGEGSRLTVL.

The chain carries TRBV4-1 and TRBJ2-5; 7 positions match TRBD1. After removal of 1 base from V and 4 bases from J, the junction contained 0 bases not matched to a gene. There are 13 residues in the CDR3. Germline values: CDR1 MGHRA, CDR2 YSYEKL. The CDR3 loop reads CASSQGQGETQYF. Written as DNA, the CDR3 is TGCGCCAGCAGCCAAGGACAGGGAGAGACCCAGTACTTC.

The J gene is TRBJ1-2, the V gene TRBV29-1, with D unresolved. With 6 bases removed from V and 4 bases from J, the gap between germline ends came to 9 bases. The germline gives CDR1 SQVTM, CDR2 ANQGSEA. This CDR3 has 11 residues. The chain's CDR3 is CSVEQTYGYTF. The DNA for the CDR3 is TGCAGCGTGGAGCAGACCTATGGCTACACCTTC. The full variable domain, completed using reference TRBV29-1 and TRBJ1-2, is SAVISQKPSRDICQRGTSLTIQCQVDSQVTMMFWYRQQPGQSLTLIATANQGSEATYESGFVIDKFPISRPNLTFSTLTVSNMSPEDSSIYLCSVEQTYGYTFGSGTRLTVV.

The chain has TRBV2 and TRBJ2-5, with D maybe TRBD1 (6 bases). Per the germline V gene, CDR1 is SNHLY and CDR2 is FYNNEI. Trimming pared 7 bases from V and 2 bases from J, leaving 8 bases between. The CDR3 runs to 12 residues. In DNA form, the CDR3 reads TGTGCCAGCACAGGGGATCAAGAGACCCAGTACTTC. It is translated as CASTGDQETQYF.

This rearrangement joins TRBV29-1 to TRBJ2-6, with a possible D match to TRBD1 (5 bases). Trimming took 3 bases from V and 2 from J, leaving 20 bases between them. Germline lookup yields CDR1 SQVTM and CDR2 ANQGSEA. The CDR3 covers 18 residues. The CDR3 region is CSVEVGRVSPTGANVLTF. The CDR3 DNA is TGCAGCGTTGAGGTGGGCAGGGTTAGTCCGACTGGGGCCAACGTCCTGACTTTC.

This sequence joins TRBV4-1 and TRBJ1-4; perhaps TRBD1 as D (5 bases). V was shortened by 2 bases and J by 8 bases, with 15 bases between the two germline ends. The CDR3 has 15 amino acids. From germline, CDR1 is MGHRA and CDR2 YSYEKL. The chain's CDR3 is CASSQTRAVGEKLFF. The CDR3 region has the DNA TGCGCCAGCAGCCAAACCAGGGCGGTGGGGGAAAAACTGTTTTTT.

The chain uses TRBV4-2 and TRBJ2-5, with D possibly being TRBD2 (6 bases). Between the trimmed V and J ends, which lost 1 base and 4 bases, there was a span of 7 bases. This CDR3 comprises 13 residues. The germline V gene encodes CDR1 LGHNA and CDR2 YNFKEQ. In DNA form, the CDR3 reads TGTGCCAGCAGCCAAGGGGGGGTAGAGACCCAGTACTTC. Protein product: CASSQGGVETQYF.

This chain uses TRBV29-1 with TRBJ1-1; D not certain. The CDR3 has 13 amino acids. Germline V lookup: CDR1 SQVTM, CDR2 ANQGSEA. Trimming pared 7 bases from V and 1 base from J, leaving 13 bases between. The CDR3 sequence is CSGGTASNTEAFF. The CDR3 nucleotides read TGCAGCGGGGGTACAGCCTCGAACACTGAAGCTTTCTTT.